Listed below are T cell receptor beta chains from one sample, sequenced in a study of CD4 T cells in relation to SARS-CoV-2 and coronaviruses. Only in-frame clones appear in the TCRdb table, and some are missing; sequencing was by immunoSEQ multiplex PCR. The table shows roughly 20,000 clones, with roughly four fifths occurring only once. These TCRs are of unknown antigen specificity. Sequencing used CD4+ T cells from PBMCs, cultured in vitro. These receptors were obtained from a human donor in good health. The CDR3 runs from the conserved cysteine through the conserved F or W. The D gene is left open where the match is weak. Size values are once, few and many counts, or a class for expanded clones, and some rows have none.

TRBV27	NA	TRBJ1-1	TRBD1	TGTGCCAGCAGTTCGATTACAGGGGAGGGGGTTATTAGGGCTGAAGCTTTCTTT	CASSSITGEGVIRAEAFF
TRBV5-1	NA	TRBJ2-7	NA	TGCGCCAGCAGCTTGGTCGGGGGCGAAATCCACGAGCAGTACTTC	CASSLVGGEIHEQYF
TRBV7-9	once	TRBJ1-6	NA	TGTGCCAGCAGCGTGACAGGCGGAGGGTCACCCCTCCACTTT	CASSVTGGGSPLHF
TRBV6-5	NA	TRBJ1-5	NA	TGTGCCAGCAGGGGAGGGATAGGTCAGCCCCAGCATTTT	CASRGGIGQPQHF
TRBV5-6	NA	TRBJ1-1	NA	TGTGCCAGCAGCACATACCCTCGGGGCACTGAAGCTTTCTTT	CASSTYPRGTEAFF
TRBV11-2	NA	TRBJ2-7	NA	TGTGCCAGCAGCTTAAACGGGAGAATCCCCTACGAGCAGTACTTC	CASSLNGRIPYEQYF
TRBV4-3	NA	TRBJ2-3	TRBD2	TGCGCCAGCAGCCAGAGACGGGACTACCGGGGGGATACGCAGTATTTT	CASSQRRDYRGDTQYF
TRBV7-2	NA	TRBJ2-5	TRBD1	TGTGCCAGCAGCTCTAGTCCGGGACAGCAAGAGACCCAGTACTTC	CASSSSPGQQETQYF
TRBV7-7	once	TRBJ2-3	TRBD2	TGTGCCAGCAGCTTCAGCGGGGGGGCCGCAGATACGCAGTATTTT	CASSFSGGAADTQYF
TRBV2	few	TRBJ1-1	TRBD1	TGTGCCAGAGGGGACAGGGGTCCTTTCTTT	CARGDRGPFF
TRBV23-1	NA	TRBJ2-5	NA	TGCGCCAGCACCTCGGGACCCAAAAAGAAAGAGACCCAGTACTTC	CASTSGPKKKETQYF
TRBV5-4	NA	TRBJ1-1	NA	TGTGCCAGCAGCTTGGGCTCCCCGAACACTGAAGCTTTCTTT	CASSLGSPNTEAFF
TRBV18	NA	TRBJ1-6	NA	TGTGCCAGCTCCCCCGGGATTAATTCACCCCTCCACTTT	CASSPGINSPLHF
TRBV5-1	few	TRBJ1-6	TRBD1	TGCGCCAGCAGCCGGGACAGTGCCGCTTCACCCCTCCACTTT	CASSRDSAASPLHF
TRBV6-2/TRBV6-3	few	TRBJ1-2	NA	TGTGCCAGCAGTTACTCGATGAGGGGCGACTATGGCTACACCTTC	CASSYSMRGDYGYTF
TRBV3-1/TRBV3-2	once	TRBJ2-7	NA	TGTGCCAGCAGCCACAACTCCTACGAGCAGTACTTC	CASSHNSYEQYF
TRBV3-1/TRBV3-2	NA	TRBJ1-4	NA	TGTGCCAGCAGCGCCCCGGGGGGGTATGAAAAACTGTTTTTT	CASSAPGGYEKLFF
TRBV9	once	TRBJ2-3	TRBD2	TGTGCCAGCAGCGTAGTAGCGGGGGCAGATACGCAGTATTTT	CASSVVAGADTQYF
TRBV6-6	NA	TRBJ2-6	NA	TGTGCCAGCAGTTCCGACCCCTCTGGGGCCAACGTCCTGACTTTC	CASSSDPSGANVLTF
TRBV9	NA	TRBJ2-3	TRBD2	TGTGCCAGCAGCGGGGGGGGGATCCAAGATACGCAGTATTTT	CASSGGGIQDTQYF
TRBV13	medium-sized	TRBJ2-3	NA	TGTGCCAGCAGCCCACTACAGAAGGAGATCGGTACGCAGTATTTT	CASSPLQKEIGTQYF
TRBV7-2	NA	TRBJ2-3	TRBD2	TGTGCCAGCAGCAGAAAAACTAGCGACACAGATACGCAGTATTTT	CASSRKTSDTDTQYF
TRBV5-4	NA	TRBJ2-2	TRBD2	TGTGCCAGCAGCGATACGGGACTAGCCGAAATCGGGGAGCTGTTTTTT	CASSDTGLAEIGELFF
TRBV5-4	once	TRBJ1-6	NA	TGTGCCAGCAGCCCGGACAGAATCTATAATTCACCCCTCCACTTT	CASSPDRIYNSPLHF
TRBV28	NA	TRBJ1-1	NA	TGTGCCAGCAGTTCCGGGGGGCTTTCGGTGAACACTGAAGCTTTCTTT	CASSSGGLSVNTEAFF
TRBV7-9	NA	TRBJ1-5	NA	TGTGCCAGCAGCGGGGACACCCATCAGCCCCAGCATTTT	CASSGDTHQPQHF
TRBV10-3	NA	TRBJ2-1	NA	TGTGCCATCAGAAGGAGGGATTACAATGAGCAGTTCTTC	CAIRRRDYNEQFF
TRBV12-3/TRBV12-4	NA	TRBJ2-3	NA	TGTGCCAGCAGTGGACTTGGCACAGATACGCAGTATTTT	CASSGLGTDTQYF
TRBV4-1	NA	TRBJ2-7	TRBD2	TGCGCCAGCAGCCAAAACCTACTAGCGGGAGGCCCCCTTGGGACCTACGAGCAGTACTTC	CASSQNLLAGGPLGTYEQYF
TRBV20-1	NA	TRBJ1-1	NA	TGCAGTGCGATGATCGACACTGAAGCTTTCTTT	CSAMIDTEAFF
TRBV6-5	NA	TRBJ2-7	TRBD1	TGTGCCAGCAGTTTGACGGGACAGGTGTTTTACGAGCAGTACTTC	CASSLTGQVFYEQYF
TRBV6-5	NA	TRBJ2-7	NA	TGTGCCAGCAGCTCCACTCCCCCGGGGCGGGACGAGCAGTACTTC	CASSSTPPGRDEQYF
TRBV11-2	NA	TRBJ2-5	TRBD1	TGTGCCAGCAGCTTAGGTAACAGGGGAAGAGAGACCCAGTACTTC	CASSLGNRGRETQYF
TRBV5-6	once	TRBJ1-5	NA	TGTGCCAGCAGCTTGGGTCGGAGTCAGCCCCAGCATTTT	CASSLGRSQPQHF
TRBV7-8	NA	TRBJ1-2	NA	TGTGCCAGCAGCTTAGCGGCAGGGAACTATGGCTACACCTTC	CASSLAAGNYGYTF
TRBV5-6	NA	TRBJ2-3	TRBD2	TGTGCCAGCAGCTTGGATGAGATTAGCGGGGACACAGATACGCAGTATTTT	CASSLDEISGDTDTQYF
TRBV18	NA	TRBJ2-7	TRBD1	TGTGCCAGCTCACCGCCGGGACAGGGCATATCCTACGAGCAGTACTTC	CASSPPGQGISYEQYF
TRBV25-1	NA	TRBJ2-7	NA	TGTGCCAGCAGTGAAGCAGCCTCCTACGAGCAGTACTTC	CASSEAASYEQYF
TRBV4-1	once	TRBJ2-3	TRBD2	TGCGCCAGCAGCCAAGTGCCCCCGGAAAGCGGGGGGGCGTGGGGGCAGTATTTT	CASSQVPPESGGAWGQYF
TRBV18	NA	TRBJ2-7	TRBD2	TGTGCCAGCTCACCCGGGACTAGCGGGAGGAACGAGCAGTACTTC	CASSPGTSGRNEQYF
TRBV27	NA	TRBJ2-5	TRBD1	TGTGCCAGCAGGGTTTACAGGGGTGGAAAAGAGACCCAGTACTTC	CASRVYRGGKETQYF
TRBV18	NA	TRBJ2-1	TRBD2	TGTGCCAGCTCACCACAGCTAGCGGACAATGAGCAGTTCTTC	CASSPQLADNEQFF
TRBV9	NA	TRBJ1-1	NA	TGTGCCAGCAGCGTAGGCCCCAGGCGGGACACTGAAGCTTTCTTT	CASSVGPRRDTEAFF
TRBV19	NA	TRBJ1-6	NA	TGTGCCAGTAGTACAGGCTATAATTCACCCCTCCACTTT	CASSTGYNSPLHF
TRBV28	NA	TRBJ2-2	TRBD1	TGTGCCAGTATAAAGACAGGGGGCAACACCGGGGAGCTGTTTTTT	CASIKTGGNTGELFF
TRBV18	NA	TRBJ2-1	NA	TGTGCCAGCTCACCAAACCCCAATGAGCAGTTCTTC	CASSPNPNEQFF
TRBV11-2	NA	TRBJ2-5	NA	TGTGCCAGCAGCTCGACGGGGATGGTGGAGACCCAGTACTTC	CASSSTGMVETQYF
TRBV6-4	NA	TRBJ1-6	NA	TGTGCCAGCAGTGAACTGAACGGTTCACCCCTCCACTTT	CASSELNGSPLHF
TRBV7-9	NA	TRBJ2-4	NA	TGTGCCAGCAGCTTACGTTCTGGGTTCAACATTCAGTACTTC	CASSLRSGFNIQYF
TRBV19	NA	TRBJ1-2	NA	TGTGCCAGTCTTCACCACCCACAGGGAAACTATGGCTACACCTTC	CASLHHPQGNYGYTF
TRBV27	NA	TRBJ2-1	TRBD2	TGTGCCAGCAGGTCATCCCATAGCGGGAGCTCCTACAATGAGCAGTTCTTC	CASRSSHSGSSYNEQFF
TRBV7-9	NA	TRBJ1-1	NA	TGTGCCAGCAGCTTAGCAGGGGTGGCTGAAGCTTTCTTT	CASSLAGVAEAFF
TRBV9	NA	TRBJ2-7	TRBD1	TGTGCCAGCAGCGCGACAGGGGACACCTACGAGCAGTACTTC	CASSATGDTYEQYF
TRBV4-3	NA	TRBJ1-5	NA	TGCGCCAGCAGCCAAGATAGCTACAATCAGCCCCAGCATTTT	CASSQDSYNQPQHF
TRBV4-3	NA	TRBJ1-2	TRBD1	TGCGCCAGCAGCCAACCGGGACAGGACTCTGGCTACACCTTC	CASSQPGQDSGYTF
TRBV3-1/TRBV3-2	few	TRBJ2-3	NA	TGTGCCAGCAGCCCCCGCCTAGGTCGCACAGATACGCAGTATTTT	CASSPRLGRTDTQYF
TRBV9	NA	TRBJ2-5	NA	TGTGCCAGCAGCGGCGCTGGGGTTACAGGGACGGAGACCCAGTACTTC	CASSGAGVTGTETQYF
TRBV11-2	NA	TRBJ1-1	NA	TGTGCCAGCAGCTTAGGCCCGGGTTTGAACACTGAAGCTTTCTTT	CASSLGPGLNTEAFF